The 15 T cell receptor beta chains below all came from one sample that was sequenced in a study of T cells in Graves' hyperthyroidism and ophthalmopathy (dated by TCRdb to about 2019). Libraries came from multiplex PCR. The instrument given in TCRdb is Illumina HiSeq 2000. Amplification of TCR beta CDR3 regions was carried out from RNA transcripts. A first-round RT-PCR of the TCR CDR3 used the HTBI primer set with the Qiagen OneStep RT-PCR kit. TCRdb applied fastp at Q25 and MiXCR to the public reads, then kept only in-frame beta chains. Each entry is one CDR3 protein sequence, shown with its most common DNA and genes. The sample profile shows 450,000 to 700,000 distinct CDR3 sequences; just over 45% of them were found once. The top ten clonotypes cover about 8.3% of the sample. The sequenced material came from peripheral blood or thyroid tissue (not recorded which). The receptors come from a woman aged 18-30 years with Graves' hyperthyroidism.

Of note for this clonotype: Given a much more abundant clone one base away, this may be a read error. J is TRBJ2-7 and V is TRBV10-2; 7 bases map to TRBD2. Germline V gene data show CDR1 as WSHSY and CDR2 as SAAADI. This CDR3 spans 15 amino acids. CDR3: CASSQGPGRAYEQYF. In DNA, the CDR3 is TGTGCCAGCAGCCAAGGCCCGGGGAGGGCCTACGAGCAGTACTTC.

Comments on this clonotype: The junction departs from the called germline gene at one end, perhaps through a read error. V usage is TRBV3-1 and J usage is TRBJ2-5, with 11 bases that match TRBD2. This CDR3 is 18 amino acids long. Germline loops: CDR1 LGHDT, CDR2 YNNKEL (reference sequence). This CDR3 reads CASSQAGTSGQLQETQYF. The DNA for the CDR3 is TGTGCCAGCAGTCAAGCCGGGACTAGCGGACAACTACAAGAGACCCAGTACTTC.

CDR3 sequence (DNA): TGTGCCAGCAGCTCCCCTGGGGGACAGGGCGGTGGCTACACCTTC. Translated, it gives CASSSPGGQGGGYTF. V gene TRBV5-8 combines with J gene TRBJ1-2; 9 bases are a match to TRBD1. V lost 3 bases to trimming and J lost 7 bases; unmatched junction nucleotides: 10. The CDR3 is 15 amino acids. Looked up from germline, CDR1 is SGHTS and CDR2 is YDEGEE. Based on the CDR3 plus reference TRBV5-8 and TRBJ1-2, the full variable domain is EAGVTQSPTHLIKTRGQQATLRCSPISGHTSVYWYQQALGLGLQFLLWYDEGEERNRGNFPPRFSGRQFPNYSSELNVNALELEDSALYLCASSSPGGQGGGYTFGSGTRLTVV.

This clonotype was counted many times. The chain links TRBV19 to TRBJ2-7, with 11 bases aligning to TRBD2. Trimming cost V 2 bases and J 5 bases; bases outside gene matches: 5. The CDR3 extends over 15 amino acids. Germline V gene sequence: CDR1 LNHDA, CDR2 SQIVND (reference sequence). CDR3 DNA sequence: TGTGCCAGTAGTATAACTAGCGGGAGCCTCGACGAGCAGTACTTC. It encodes CASSITSGSLDEQYF. The full variable domain, with the rest looked up from reference TRBV19 and TRBJ2-7, is DGGITQSPKYLFRKEGQNVTLSCEQNLNHDAMYWYRQDPGQGLRLIYYSQIVNDFQKGDIAEGYSVSREKKESFPLTVTSAQKNPTAFYLCASSITSGSLDEQYFGPGTRLTVT.

This sequence joins TRBV5-8 and TRBJ2-2, with a tentative D call TRBD1 (6 bases). CDR3 length equals 17 residues. Germline V CDR1 and CDR2: SGHTS, YDEGEE. The V end was cut by 1 base, the J end by 4 bases, with 17 bases between. The CDR3 region is CASSLQGTITSTGELFF. In DNA, the CDR3 is TGTGCCAGCAGCTTGCAGGGGACCATTACGAGCACCGGGGAGCTGTTTTTT.

Details on this clonotype: A much bigger clone sits one base away, suggesting this may be a read error. The V and J genes are TRBV7-6 and TRBJ2-7; 8 bases line up with TRBD1. The trim removed 5 bases at V and 2 bases at J, leaving 5 bases unmatched. Germline CDR1 is SGHVS and CDR2 is FNYEAQ. The CDR3 is made up of 14 amino acids. The CDR3 sequence: CASSAGQDPYEQYF. The DNA for the CDR3 is TGTGCCAGCAGCGCGGGACAGGACCCCTACGAGCAGTACTTC.

To note about this clonotype: With a much larger clone just one base away, this may be a read error. The gene calls are TRBV6-1 and TRBJ1-1, with 7 bases matching TRBD1. The CDR3 runs 14 residues. V dropped 10 bases and J dropped 6; count of bases not matched to a gene: 14. The germline V gene has CDR1 MNHNS and CDR2 SASEGT. CDR3 region: CATLRGRQGAEAFF. The CDR3 region has the DNA TGTGCCACCCTACGGGGACGACAGGGTGCTGAAGCTTTCTTT.

This clonotype was counted only a few times. The V gene is TRBV15, the J gene TRBJ2-7, with D unclear. The CDR3 is 15 amino acids. Germline CDR1 and CDR2: LNHNV and YYDKDF (reference sequence). Deletions cut 3 bases from V and 0 bases from J, with 12 bases between. CDR3 nucleotides: TGTGCCACCAGCAGCTTGGGTGCGGACTCCTACGAGCAGTACTTC. It translates to CATSSLGADSYEQYF.

The gene calls are TRBV29-1 and TRBJ2-6; D might be TRBD1 or TRBD2, each matching 6 bases. This CDR3 region has 19 residues. Germline lookup yields CDR1 SQVTM and CDR2 ANQGSEA. With 1 base removed from V and 0 bases from J, the gap between germline ends came to 19 bases. The chain's CDR3 is CSVEGSTGRTASGANVLTF. As DNA, the CDR3 is TGCAGCGTTGAAGGATCAACGGGGAGGACAGCCTCTGGGGCCAACGTCCTGACTTTC.

The CDR3 reads CASQLAGEDEQYF. CDR3 bases: TGTGCCAGCCAGCTAGCGGGAGAGGACGAGCAGTACTTC. The chain couples TRBV6-5 to TRBJ2-7; TRBD2 agrees at 10 bases. CDR1 is MNHEY, CDR2 SVGAGI, per germline. This CDR3 spans 13 amino acids. Trimming cost V 8 bases and J 5 bases; bases outside gene matches: 6.

The rearrangement joins TRBV29-1 to TRBJ1-1; a weak D match, TRBD1 (5 bases). Germline CDR1 is SQVTM and CDR2 is ANQGSEA. The V gene lost 4 bases and the J gene lost 1 base, with 10 bases spanning the gap. The length of the CDR3 is 13 residues. CDR3 sequence reads: CSVARGPNTEAFF. The CDR3, as DNA: TGCAGCGTTGCGAGGGGACCGAACACTGAAGCTTTCTTT.

This clonotype was counted ten times or more. The chain uses TRBV15 and TRBJ1-5; a weak D match, TRBD1 (5 bases). Germline lookup yields CDR1 LNHNV and CDR2 YYDKDF (reference sequence). The CDR3 length is 15 residues. V lost 0 bases and J 7 bases, leaving 13 bases between the germline ends. As DNA, the CDR3 is TGTGCCACCAGCAGAGATAGGGAGGGGTCACAGCCCCAGCATTTT. Protein: CATSRDREGSQPQHF.

This clonotype was seen ten or more times. The rearrangement joins TRBV2 to TRBJ2-5; D is perhaps TRBD2 (6 bases). The length of the CDR3 is 14 residues. Trimming took 7 bases from V and 1 from J, leaving 13 bases between them. Germline V gene sequence: CDR1 SNHLY, CDR2 FYNNEI. This CDR3 reads CASKYSGSQETQYF. In nucleotides, the CDR3 is TGTGCCAGCAAATATAGCGGAAGCCAAGAGACCCAGTACTTC.

This clonotype was detected many times. The chain links TRBV29-1 to TRBJ2-7; no reliable D call. V was pared by 2 bases and J by 2 bases, with 4 bases between. The CDR3 contains 11 residues. Germline values: CDR1 SQVTM, CDR2 ANQGSEA. CDR3 nucleotides: TGCAGCGTTGAACCCCCCTACGAGCAGTACTTC. Its protein is CSVEPPYEQYF.

This sequence joins TRBV6-4 and TRBJ2-7; 14 bases are shared with TRBD2. The germline CDR1 and CDR2 sequences are MRHNA and SNTAGT. V shed 10 bases, J shed 9 bases, and the junction held 11 bases outside the gene matches. The CDR3 length is 14 residues. This CDR3 is CATGLAGGMDTQYF. The CDR3 DNA reads TGTGCCACCGGACTAGCGGGAGGTATGGATACGCAGTACTTC.